This T cell receptor (beta chain) comes out of a study of cytomegalovirus exposure and HLA in healthy donors. This clone was detected once. PCR was performed using 60 Vbeta and 13 Jbeta primers. Using immunoSEQ multiplex PCR, the repertoire was profiled, and TCRdb retains in-frame clones only, with some absent. The sample shows about 150,000 clones, 75% to 80% of them seen only once. Sequencing used PBMCs. The TCR originated in a middle-aged woman in good health and CMV-seronegative.

Here the CDR3 DNA reads TGTGCCAGCAGTCCCAACCGGGACAGATACGAGCAGTACTTC. Its translation: CASSPNRDRYEQYF. The rearrangement uses TRBV27 and TRBJ2-7; 7 bases align to TRBD1. Germline values: CDR1 MNHEY, CDR2 SMNVEV (reference sequence). This CDR3 region has 14 residues. Germline trimming cut 5 bases from V and 4 bases from J; bases unmatched to any gene: 8.